These T cell receptor beta chains were read from a single sample in a study of OX40 agonist ivuxolimab in advanced cancers. Sequenced by immunoSEQ multiplex PCR; TCRdb stores in-frame clones only, minus some. The data contain about 63,000 clones, 85% to 90% of them singletons. The sequencing used CD4+ or CD8+ T cells sorted from blood, collected in a trial of the OX40 agonist ivuxolimab. The receptor source for this set is an adult with an advanced solid tumor such as melanoma, head and neck, liver or kidney cancer. The CDR3 runs from the conserved cysteine through the conserved F or W. The order of the fields is J gene, CDR3 length, D gene, clone size, V gene, CDR3 DNA, CDR3 protein. D genes are given only for firm matches. Expanded clones get a size class; other rows say once, few or many, or leave the size out.

j_gene: TRBJ1-2; len: 17; d_gene: TRBD1; abundance: NA; v_gene: TRBV5-1; CDR3nt: TGCGCCAGCAGCTTGGGGGGCCTCAGGGGGCGTAGCTATGGCTACACCTTC; CDR3aa: CASSLGGLRGRSYGYTF
j_gene: TRBJ2-3; len: 17; d_gene: TRBD2; abundance: NA; v_gene: TRBV5-3; CDR3nt: TGTGCCAGAAGCTTGGATTTAGCGGGAGGGCCCACAGATACGCAGTATTTT; CDR3aa: CARSLDLAGGPTDTQYF
j_gene: TRBJ2-2; len: 15; d_gene: NA; abundance: NA; v_gene: TRBV2; CDR3nt: TGTGCCAGCAGCACATCGGGGGCGGGGACCGGGGAGCTGTTTTTT; CDR3aa: CASSTSGAGTGELFF
j_gene: TRBJ2-2; len: 14; d_gene: TRBD2; abundance: NA; v_gene: TRBV29-1; CDR3nt: TGCAGCGTAGCGCCGGGACTAGCAACCGGGGAGCTGTTTTTT; CDR3aa: CSVAPGLATGELFF
j_gene: TRBJ1-2; len: 13; d_gene: NA; abundance: NA; v_gene: TRBV13; CDR3nt: TGTGCCAGCAGCTTACTGGGAGGCTATGGCTACACCTTC; CDR3aa: CASSLLGGYGYTF
j_gene: TRBJ1-5; len: 13; d_gene: TRBD1; abundance: NA; v_gene: TRBV6-5; CDR3nt: TGTGCCAGCGGAGACAGGGTCGGCCAGCCCCAGCATTTT; CDR3aa: CASGDRVGQPQHF
j_gene: TRBJ1-3; len: 13; d_gene: NA; abundance: NA; v_gene: TRBV29-1; CDR3nt: TGCAGCGCGCAGGGGTTTTCGGGAAACACCATATATTTT; CDR3aa: CSAQGFSGNTIYF
j_gene: TRBJ1-1; len: 13; d_gene: NA; abundance: NA; v_gene: TRBV6-1; CDR3nt: TGTGCCAGCGCGCTCGAGGGGAACACTGAAGCTTTCTTT; CDR3aa: CASALEGNTEAFF
j_gene: TRBJ2-5; len: 12; d_gene: NA; abundance: NA; v_gene: TRBV2; CDR3nt: TGTGCCAGCAGGGGGATCGGAGAGACCCAGTACTTC; CDR3aa: CASRGIGETQYF
j_gene: TRBJ1-2; len: 15; d_gene: NA; abundance: NA; v_gene: TRBV11-2; CDR3nt: TGTGCCAGCAGCTTAGTCGGCAGTCAAATCTATGGCTACACCTTC; CDR3aa: CASSLVGSQIYGYTF
j_gene: TRBJ1-2; len: 11; d_gene: NA; abundance: few; v_gene: TRBV28; CDR3nt: TGTGCCAGCAGTTTAAACTATGGCTACACCTTC; CDR3aa: CASSLNYGYTF
j_gene: TRBJ2-1; len: 15; d_gene: TRBD1; abundance: NA; v_gene: TRBV28; CDR3nt: TGTGCCAGCAGTTCCCCCGGGACAGGGCCCAATGAGCAGTTCTTC; CDR3aa: CASSSPGTGPNEQFF
j_gene: TRBJ1-4; len: 15; d_gene: NA; abundance: once; v_gene: TRBV7-6; CDR3nt: TGTGCCAGCAGCTTAGTACCGGTCACTAATGAAAAACTGTTTTTT; CDR3aa: CASSLVPVTNEKLFF
j_gene: TRBJ1-2; len: 14; d_gene: NA; abundance: NA; v_gene: TRBV11-2; CDR3nt: TGTGCCAGCAGCTTAGATAAGGGGCTCTATGGCTACACCTTC; CDR3aa: CASSLDKGLYGYTF
j_gene: TRBJ2-1; len: 20; d_gene: TRBD1; abundance: NA; v_gene: TRBV5-1; CDR3nt: TGCGCCAGCAGCTGGTCTTTCGGGACAGTGGAAACCCATCCCTACAATGAGCAGTTCTTC; CDR3aa: CASSWSFGTVETHPYNEQFF
j_gene: TRBJ1-1; len: 16; d_gene: TRBD1; abundance: NA; v_gene: TRBV27; CDR3nt: TGTGCCAGCAGTCTGGACAGGGGGCAGGAGGGCACTGAAGCTTTCTTT; CDR3aa: CASSLDRGQEGTEAFF
j_gene: TRBJ1-2; len: 14; d_gene: TRBD1; abundance: few; v_gene: TRBV15; CDR3nt: TGTGCCACCAGTATCCGGGACAGACTTTATGGCTACACCTTC; CDR3aa: CATSIRDRLYGYTF
j_gene: TRBJ2-7; len: 11; d_gene: NA; abundance: NA; v_gene: TRBV20-1; CDR3nt: TGCAGTGCTAGGGACGACTACGAGCAGTACTTC; CDR3aa: CSARDDYEQYF